Presented here are 8 T cell receptor beta chains from one specimen sequenced in a study of T cell changes during pregnancy in multiple sclerosis (dated by TCRdb to about 2019). Library prep was done by the immunoSEQ multiplex PCR assay. TCRdb limited this immuneACCESS table to in-frame rearrangements with V and J called. A share of clones is missing; checked studies link under half to unresolved V genes, and the rest is unexplained. The sample includes under 75,000 clones, with under 95% observed a single time. Over 1.2% of the sample rests with the top ten. Here the sequenced sample was peripheral blood, taken in the third trimester of pregnancy. Receptors originate from a female donor in good health, enrolled as a control in a pregnancy study.

This clone showed up just once. The chain uses TRBV11-2 and TRBJ2-3, with D unresolved. Germline V gene sequence: CDR1 SGHAT, CDR2 FQNNGV. The V end lost 0 bases, the J end lost 0 bases, and 10 bases lay between the germline ends. The CDR3 runs 16 residues. The CDR3 DNA reads TGTGCCAGCAGCTTAGACCTCTGGGCTAGCACAGATACGCAGTATTTT. Amino acids: CASSLDLWASTDTQYF.

The chain links TRBV28 to TRBJ2-7; D gene uncertain. V was cut by 6 bases and J by 4 bases, with 10 bases left in between. This CDR3 region has 12 residues. The V gene's germline CDR1 is MDHEN and CDR2 SYDVKM. The CDR3 protein is CASSLGSYEQYF. The DNA for the CDR3 is TGTGCCAGCAGCCTTGGCAGTTACGAGCAGTACTTC.

V usage is TRBV29-1 and J usage is TRBJ1-5, with D possibly being TRBD1 (6 bases). The CDR3 consists of 12 residues. Looked up from germline, CDR1 is SQVTM and CDR2 is ANQGSEA. The V gene lost 4 bases and the J gene lost 4 bases, with 8 bases spanning the gap. This CDR3 reads CSVAGENQPQHF. The CDR3 DNA follows: TGCAGCGTTGCAGGGGAGAATCAGCCCCAGCATTTT.

J is TRBJ2-3 and V is TRBV7-9, with a possible D match to TRBD1 (6 bases). The germline gives CDR1 SEHNR, CDR2 FQNEAQ (reference sequence). The ends were cut back, 5 bases at V and 0 bases at J, with 12 bases in the middle. This CDR3 contains 15 residues. The CDR3 DNA follows: TGTGCCAGCAGCCCATTGGGGGCTAGCACAGATACGCAGTATTTT. It encodes CASSPLGASTDTQYF.

The J gene is TRBJ2-2, the V gene TRBV4-3; 14 bases are shared with TRBD2. The junction had 6 bases not matched to a gene; V was cut back by 1 base and J by 5 bases. The CDR3 loop spans 18 amino acids. The germline V gene has CDR1 LGHNA and CDR2 YSLEER. The CDR3 protein is CASSQGTSGGIKTGELFF. CDR3 sequence (DNA): TGCGCCAGCAGCCAAGGGACTAGCGGGGGGATAAAGACCGGGGAGCTGTTTTTT.

The rearrangement uses TRBV18 and TRBJ2-6; 11 nucleotides match TRBD1. The V segment lost 3 bases and the J segment 0 bases; nucleotides outside the gene matches: 7. Germline CDR1 reads KGHSH; CDR2 reads LQKENI. This CDR3 is 19 amino acids long. The CDR3 nucleotides read TGTGCCAGCTCACCTAGGACAGGGGGCCGAACCTCTGGGGCCAACGTCCTGACTTTC. Its translation: CASSPRTGGRTSGANVLTF. Complete variable domain (other parts from reference TRBV18 and TRBJ2-6): NAGVMQNPRHLVRRRGQEARLRCSPMKGHSHVYWYRQLPEEGLKFMVYLQKENIIDESGMPKERFSAEFPKEGPSILRIQQVVRGDSAAYFCASSPRTGGRTSGANVLTFGAGSRLTVL.

As DNA, the CDR3 is TGTGCCAGCAGCTTGACAGCTAACTATGGCTACACCTTC. Protein product: CASSLTANYGYTF. The chain carries TRBV5-5 and TRBJ1-2; D call uncertain. V lost 1 base to trimming and J lost 0 bases, with 4 bases between them. The CDR3 is 13 amino acids. The germline V gene has CDR1 SGHKS and CDR2 YYEKEE (reference sequence).

The count of this clone is one. The chain recombines TRBV4-3 with TRBJ1-3, with TRBD1 matching 9 bases. Germline V gives CDR1 LGHNA, CDR2 YSLEER. The length of the CDR3 is 17 residues. V shed 0 bases, J shed 3 bases, and the junction held 6 bases outside the gene matches. As DNA, the CDR3 is TGCGCCAGCAGCCAAGACGGGGACAGGGTTTTTGGAAACACCATATATTTT. Translating gives CASSQDGDRVFGNTIYF.